This T cell receptor (beta chain) was obtained from a study of CD8 T cells in ankylosing spondylitis. The CDR3 spans 16 residues. Germline V lookup: CDR1 LGHDT, CDR2 YNNKEL (reference sequence). Trimming took 2 bases from V and 5 from J; bases not matched to a gene: 7. This clonotype showed up many times. TCRdb passed the 5' RACE reads through MiXCR, listing each CDR3 protein once. Of roughly 220,000 distinct CDR3 sequences listed, about 10% were seen once; the top ten hold 21%. This chain joins TRBV3-1 and TRBJ1-1; TRBD1 aligns across 11 bases. This receptor was identified in a male donor with ankylosing spondylitis or in good health (not recorded which). The sequenced sample consisted of blood, either unsorted or a sorted T cell fraction (not recorded which). CDR3 nucleotide sequence: TGTGCCAGCAGCCAAAGGGACAGGGGGGCCTCTACTGAAGCTTTCTTT. Its protein is CASSQRDRGASTEAFF.